The 25 T cell receptor beta chains below come from one sample, sequenced in a study of shared clonotypes between healthy human individuals. Libraries were prepared by immunoSEQ multiplex PCR; TCRdb keeps only in-frame clonotypes and omits some of them. The data contain 600,000 to 800,000 clones, roughly 72% of them singletons. Sequencing was performed on memory CD4+ T cells sorted from blood. Subset reported: CD45RA-negative fraction. These receptor sequences come from a woman aged 25 to 39 in good health.

V is TRBV7-9 and J is TRBJ2-3; no reliable D call. Per germline, CDR1 SEHNR and CDR2 FQNEAQ (reference sequence). CDR3 length: 12 residues. V lost 2 bases to trimming and J lost 6 bases, with 6 bases between them. The CDR3, as DNA: TGTGCCAGCAGCTTACTGAAGGATACGCAGTATTTT. It yields the protein CASSLLKDTQYF.

This rearrangement joins TRBV15 to TRBJ1-3, with D tentatively TRBD1 (6 bases). This CDR3 contains 17 residues. V lost 4 bases and J 0 bases, leaving 16 bases between the germline ends. Germline V lookup: CDR1 LNHNV, CDR2 YYDKDF (reference sequence). For the CDR3, the DNA is TGTGCCACCAGCACAGATATGGGGACACACTCTGGAAACACCATATATTTT. It translates to CATSTDMGTHSGNTIYF. The variable domain in full, completed from reference TRBV15 and TRBJ1-3, reads DAMVIQNPRYQVTQFGKPVTLSCSQTLNHNVMYWYQQKSSQAPKLLFHYYDKDFNNEADTPDNFQSRRPNTSFCFLDIRSPGLGDTAMYLCATSTDMGTHSGNTIYFGEGSWLTVV.

Concerning this clone itself: Other DNA sequences in the sample encode the same CDR3. This CDR3 is CASSLQDTGELFF. In DNA, the CDR3 is TGCGCCAGCAGTCTACAGGACACCGGGGAGCTGTTTTTT. The chain links TRBV5-1 to TRBJ2-2, with D tentatively TRBD1 (5 bases). Germline V CDR1 and CDR2: SGHRS, YFSETQ. Trimming left V 5 bases short and J 3 bases short, with 8 bases between. The CDR3 loop spans 13 amino acids.

This rearrangement joins TRBV27 to TRBJ2-7; TRBD2 is a possible D gene (5 bases). Germline V lookup: CDR1 MNHEY, CDR2 SMNVEV (reference sequence). This CDR3 is built from 14 residues. Trimming stripped 3 bases from V and 3 bases from J, with 12 bases between. The CDR3 region has the DNA TGTGCCAGCAGTTTGGCTCTGGGAGACTACGAGCAGTACTTC. The encoded protein is CASSLALGDYEQYF.

The gene calls are TRBV7-9 and TRBJ1-1; D perhaps matches TRBD1 (5 bases). Trimming took 2 bases from V and 5 from J, leaving 9 bases between them. Looked up from germline, CDR1 is SEHNR and CDR2 is FQNEAQ (reference sequence). The CDR3 is 13 amino acids. The DNA for the CDR3 is TGTGCCAGCAGCTTACTGGGGCGGACTGAAGCTTTCTTT. Its protein is CASSLLGRTEAFF. Combining the CDR3 with reference TRBV7-9 and TRBJ1-1 gives the whole variable domain DTGVSQNPRHKITKRGQNVTFRCDPISEHNRLYWYRQTLGQGPEFLTYFQNEAQLEKSRLLSDRFSAERPKGSFSTLEIQRTEQGDSAMYLCASSLLGRTEAFFGQGTRLTVV.

This sequence joins TRBV6-6 and TRBJ2-7, with a weak D call TRBD1 (5 bases). Trimming stripped 2 bases from V and 3 bases from J, with 8 bases between. This CDR3 has 13 residues. The germline gives CDR1 MNHNY, CDR2 SVGAGI (reference sequence). As DNA, the CDR3 is TGTGCCAGCAGTTACGGACATAGCTACGAGCAGTACTTC. Translating it yields CASSYGHSYEQYF.

V is TRBV27 and J is TRBJ2-7, with TRBD1 identical over 10 bases. Germline lookup yields CDR1 MNHEY and CDR2 SMNVEV (reference sequence). This CDR3 has 16 amino acids. V shed 6 bases and J 2 bases; nucleotides not matched to a gene: 10. This CDR3 is CASSPFDRGRAYEQYF. CDR3 in DNA: TGTGCCAGCAGCCCCTTCGACAGGGGGCGTGCCTACGAGCAGTACTTC.

The sample holds a few counts of this clone. This chain links TRBV5-1 with TRBJ2-5; TRBD1 agrees at 10 bases. The J call may be in error: the DNA end matches TRBJ2-7 better. The CDR3 has 13 amino acids. Germline V gene sequence: CDR1 SGHRS, CDR2 YFSETQ. CDR3 sequence (DNA): TGCGCCAGTCATATGGGACAGGGGAGCGAGCAGTACTTC. Protein: CASHMGQGSEQYF.

The chain couples TRBV18 to TRBJ1-4; possibly TRBD1 for D (5 bases). The CDR3 is 14 amino acids. V lost 1 base and J 6 bases, leaving 9 bases between the germline ends. Germline lookup yields CDR1 KGHSH and CDR2 LQKENI. This CDR3 reads CASSPRREHEKLFF. The CDR3 DNA follows: TGTGCCAGCTCACCACGCAGGGAGCATGAAAAACTGTTTTTT. The full variable domain, with the rest looked up from reference TRBV18 and TRBJ1-4, is NAGVMQNPRHLVRRRGQEARLRCSPMKGHSHVYWYRQLPEEGLKFMVYLQKENIIDESGMPKERFSAEFPKEGPSILRIQQVVRGDSAAYFCASSPRREHEKLFFGSGTQLSVL.

The chain is built from TRBV9 and TRBJ2-5, with D possibly being TRBD1 (5 bases). Per germline, CDR1 SGDLS and CDR2 YYNGEE. CDR3 length: 14 residues. V was clipped by 4 bases and J by 1 base, with 11 bases between them. The CDR3 DNA follows: TGTGCCAGCAGCACAGGACAAGCCCAAGAGACCCAGTACTTC. The encoded protein is CASSTGQAQETQYF.

This rearrangement joins TRBV7-9 to TRBJ2-3; TRBD2 is a possible D gene (6 bases). This CDR3 is 15 amino acids long. V was cut by 5 bases and J by 5 bases, with 17 bases left in between. The germline CDR1 and CDR2 sequences are SEHNR and FQNEAQ (reference sequence). The DNA for the CDR3 is TGTGCCAGCAGCCGGACTATGATGAAGGGAGATACGCAGTATTTT. This sequence encodes CASSRTMMKGDTQYF.

This clone was picked up a small number of times. The chain links TRBV28 to TRBJ2-3; a possible D gene is TRBD2 (5 bases). The CDR3 runs 13 residues. V was trimmed by 5 bases and J by 2 bases, leaving 8 bases between them. The germline V gene has CDR1 MDHEN and CDR2 SYDVKM. CDR3 sequence: CASSGGPTDTQYF. The CDR3 nucleotides read TGTGCCAGCAGTGGCGGGCCCACAGATACGCAGTATTTT.

The V and J genes are TRBV2 and TRBJ1-2, with D hard to call. This CDR3 has 13 residues. Germline values: CDR1 SNHLY, CDR2 FYNNEI. Trimming left V 4 bases short and J 4 bases short, with 10 bases between. CDR3 DNA: TGTGCCAGCAGTGGGTGGACTGTCTATGGCTACACCTTC. Its translation: CASSGWTVYGYTF. Using reference TRBV2 and TRBJ1-2 for the parts outside the CDR3, the full variable domain is EPEVTQTPSHQVTQMGQEVILRCVPISNHLYFYWYRQILGQKVEFLVSFYNNEISEKSEIFDDQFSVERPDGSNFTLKIRSTKLEDSAMYFCASSGWTVYGYTFGSGTRLTVV.

The gene calls are TRBV28 and TRBJ2-1, with D perhaps matching TRBD1 (5 bases). V dropped 6 bases and J dropped 3 bases, with 9 bases sitting between them. This CDR3 is 13 amino acids long. CDR1 is MDHEN and CDR2 is SYDVKM in the germline V gene. This CDR3 reads CASRDSNYNEQFF. CDR3 nucleotides: TGTGCCAGCAGAGACAGTAACTACAATGAGCAGTTCTTC.

The chain carries TRBV6-6 and TRBJ2-3; 10 bases match TRBD2. V lost 2 bases and J lost 8; bases outside the gene matches: 1. The CDR3 runs to 13 residues. Germline loops: CDR1 MNHNY, CDR2 SVGAGI (reference sequence). CDR3 amino acids: CASSYRLAGTQYF. The CDR3 coding sequence is TGTGCCAGCAGTTACCGACTAGCGGGTACGCAGTATTTT.

The chain couples TRBV18 to TRBJ2-7, with D possibly being TRBD2 (5 bases). The CDR3 contains 12 residues. Trimming shortened V by 6 bases and J by 5 bases, and 11 bases separated the two germline ends. CDR1 and CDR2 (germline): KGHSH, LQKENI. CDR3 sequence reads: CASSPEENEQYF. In nucleotides, the CDR3 is TGTGCCAGCTCCCCGGAGGAGAACGAGCAGTACTTC.

The V and J genes are TRBV11-2 and TRBJ2-1, with 8 bases that match TRBD2. This CDR3 region has 15 residues. The ends lost 1 base at V and 4 bases at J; junction bases unmatched: 3. Germline lookup yields CDR1 SGHAT and CDR2 FQNNGV. CDR3 in amino acids: CASSLGAGEYNEQFF. As DNA, the CDR3 is TGTGCCAGCAGCTTAGGAGCGGGAGAGTACAATGAGCAGTTCTTC.

This chain links TRBV5-1 with TRBJ2-5, with 14 bases identical to TRBD2. The length of the CDR3 is 17 residues. The J segment lost 4 bases and the V segment lost 2 bases, leaving 7 bases of the junction unmatched. Germline CDR1 SGHRS, CDR2 YFSETQ. CDR3 nucleotide sequence: TGCGCCAGCAGCTTTGGACTAGCGGGAGGCGTGGGAGAGACCCAGTACTTC. This encodes CASSFGLAGGVGETQYF. Together with reference TRBV5-1 and TRBJ2-5, the CDR3 gives the full variable domain: KAGVTQTPRYLIKTRGQQVTLSCSPISGHRSVSWYQQTPGQGLQFLFEYFSETQRNKGNFPGRFSGRQFSNSRSEMNVSTLELGDSALYLCASSFGLAGGVGETQYFGPGTRLLVL.

A note on this clone: A much more abundant neighbour one base away suggests this may be a read error. The chain couples TRBV28 to TRBJ1-3, with 7 nucleotides matching TRBD1. CDR1 and CDR2 (germline): MDHEN, SYDVKM. The CDR3 length is 14 residues. With 5 bases clipped from V and 1 base from J, the junction kept 2 bases outside the gene matches. The CDR3 loop is CASSPTGSGNTIYF. CDR3 sequence (DNA): TGTGCCAGCAGTCCGACAGGGTCTGGAAACACCATATATTTT.

V gene TRBV7-2 combines with J gene TRBJ2-3; weak D call: TRBD1 (6 bases). Germline V gene lookup returns CDR1 SGHTA and CDR2 FQGNSA. The germline V and J ends were trimmed by 1 base and 1 base, with 12 bases remaining between them. This CDR3 spans 16 amino acids. The CDR3 sequence: CASSLGGQFGTDTQYF. CDR3 DNA: TGTGCCAGCAGCTTAGGAGGACAGTTCGGCACAGATACGCAGTATTTT.

The rearrangement joins TRBV28 to TRBJ2-5, with 7 nucleotides matching TRBD1. Germline V gene lookup returns CDR1 MDHEN and CDR2 SYDVKM. V gave up 3 bases and J gave up 5 bases; unmatched junction bases: 12. This CDR3 comprises 16 residues. The CDR3 coding sequence is TGTGCCAGCAGTTTGACCCCCGGGACAGTACGGGAGACCCAGTACTTC. It translates to CASSLTPGTVRETQYF.

The chain joins TRBV28 to TRBJ1-5, with no clear D. There are 14 residues in the CDR3. The germline gives CDR1 MDHEN, CDR2 SYDVKM. V dropped 8 bases and J dropped 3 bases, with 14 bases sitting between them. This chain's CDR3 is CASRAGNFNQPQHF. CDR3 DNA: TGTGCCAGCCGAGCGGGGAATTTCAATCAGCCCCAGCATTTT.

The chain recombines TRBV25-1 with TRBJ2-3, with TRBD2 identical over 10 bases. The germline V gene has CDR1 MGHDK and CDR2 SYGVNS. V gave up 8 bases and J gave up 5 bases; unmatched junction bases: 7. There are 14 residues in the CDR3. DNA of the CDR3: TGTGCCAGCGGGAGCGGGAGGGCCGAAGATACGCAGTATTTT. This translates into CASGSGRAEDTQYF.

CDR3 coding DNA: TGCGCCAGCAGCCTGGCGGCCGGGGCTGACACTGAAGCTTTCTTT. Translation: CASSLAAGADTEAFF. The rearrangement links TRBV5-1 to TRBJ1-1, with D perhaps matching TRBD1 (5 bases). CDR1 and CDR2 (germline): SGHRS, YFSETQ. V lost 4 bases and J lost 3, with 16 bases in between. The CDR3 extends over 15 amino acids.

This clone occurred a few times. The rearrangement joins TRBV18 to TRBJ1-4; D remains unclear. Between the trimmed V and J ends, which lost 1 base and 6 bases, there was a span of 12 bases. Germline CDR1 is KGHSH and CDR2 is LQKENI. This CDR3 has 15 amino acids. The DNA of the CDR3 is TGTGCCAGCTCACCACTTGGAGGGAGTGATGAAAAACTGTTTTTT. As protein: CASSPLGGSDEKLFF.